A single sample gave rise to the 32 T cell receptor beta chains below, sequenced in a study of T cell responses to AZD1222 COVID-19 vaccine. Profiled with immunoSEQ multiplex PCR; TCRdb holds only in-frame clones, not every one. The table includes fewer than 150,000 clones, roughly 90% detected once. Material: peripheral blood, obtained on day 0 of AZD1222 vaccination. All receptors derive from an adult in good health.

The gene calls are TRBV11-2 and TRBJ2-7, with no clear D. The CDR3 sequence is 13 residues long. The V end lost 4 bases, the J end lost 0 bases, and 7 bases lay between the germline ends. Germline V gene lookup returns CDR1 SGHAT and CDR2 FQNNGV. CDR3 region: CASSWSASYEQYF. As DNA, the CDR3 is TGTGCCAGCAGCTGGTCGGCCTCCTACGAGCAGTACTTC.

V is TRBV10-3 and J is TRBJ2-1; D possibly corresponds to TRBD2 (6 bases). The germline V gene encodes CDR1 ENHRY and CDR2 SYGVKD. The V gene lost 7 bases and the J gene lost 8 bases, with 18 bases spanning the gap. The CDR3 consists of 14 residues. CDR3 DNA sequence: TGTGCCATCACTGGGCAGGCTTCGGGGGATGAGCAGTTCTTC. Its protein is CAITGQASGDEQFF.

This clone appeared once. The rearrangement links TRBV6-6 to TRBJ2-1; the match to TRBD2 covers 7 bases. The length of the CDR3 is 18 residues. Trimming took 5 bases from V and 0 from J; bases not matched to a gene: 13. CDR1 is MNHNY and CDR2 is SVGAGI in the germline V gene (reference sequence). The chain's CDR3 is CASSHDDLAVSSYNEQFF. DNA of the CDR3: TGTGCCAGCAGTCACGACGATCTAGCGGTGAGCTCCTACAATGAGCAGTTCTTC.

This clone has only one observation. V is TRBV28 and J is TRBJ2-1; 12 bases are a match to TRBD2. The CDR3 runs 14 residues. The V segment lost 4 bases and the J segment 9 bases; nucleotides outside the gene matches: 4. Looked up from germline, CDR1 is MDHEN and CDR2 is SYDVKM. The CDR3 spells CASSSSGRDGEQFF. As DNA, the CDR3 is TGTGCCAGCAGTTCTAGCGGGAGGGACGGTGAGCAGTTCTTC.

The chain is built from TRBV5-1 and TRBJ2-1; 10 nucleotides match TRBD2. CDR3 length: 16 residues. Per the germline V gene, CDR1 is SGHRS and CDR2 is YFSETQ. Losses at the gene ends were 1 base for V and 4 bases for J; bases not matched to a gene: 5. The CDR3 here is CASSLWASGRYNEQFF. CDR3 bases: TGCGCCAGCAGCTTGTGGGCTAGCGGGAGATACAATGAGCAGTTCTTC.

J is TRBJ1-5 and V is TRBV10-2; D gene ambiguous. This CDR3 comprises 13 residues. Germline CDR1 and CDR2: WSHSY and SAAADI. Trimming stripped 6 bases from V and 0 bases from J, with 6 bases between. CDR3 sequence: CASRQNSNQPQHF. The CDR3 DNA reads TGCGCCAGCAGACAGAATAGCAATCAGCCCCAGCATTTT.

The chain links TRBV6-5 to TRBJ1-3; possible D gene TRBD1, 5 bases. Germline loops: CDR1 MNHEY, CDR2 SVGAGI. This CDR3 contains 15 residues. DNA for the CDR3: TGTGCTACTTACACCGGGGCCCTCTCTGGAAACACCATATATTTT. Protein: CATYTGALSGNTIYF.

V is TRBV5-4 and J is TRBJ1-1; D is unclear. Trimming left V 5 bases short and J 2 bases short, with 19 bases between. This CDR3 has 16 amino acids. The germline CDR1 and CDR2 sequences are SGHNT and YYREEE (reference sequence). The CDR3 here is CASSERVSSVNTEAFF. The CDR3 DNA is TGTGCCAGCAGTGAGAGGGTTTCGTCGGTTAACACTGAAGCTTTCTTT.

J is TRBJ1-2 and V is TRBV10-2; TRBD1 might be the D (6 bases). V gave up 8 bases and J gave up 6 bases, with 13 bases separating them. The CDR3 is made up of 12 amino acids. Germline assignment: CDR1 WSHSY and CDR2 SAAADI. The CDR3 here is CASGQPVDGYTF. Here the CDR3 DNA reads TGCGCCAGCGGACAGCCGGTCGATGGCTACACCTTC.

V is TRBV6-2 or TRBV6-3 and J is TRBJ2-7, with 7 bases identical to TRBD2. The CDR3 runs 15 residues. Germline V gene lookup returns CDR1 MNHEY and CDR2 SVGEGT. The J segment lost 0 bases and the V segment lost 0 bases, leaving 2 bases of the junction unmatched. In DNA form, the CDR3 reads TGTGCCAGCAGTTACTCGTCGGGGGGCTCCTACGAGCAGTACTTC. Protein product: CASSYSSGGSYEQYF.

The chain combines TRBV7-2 with TRBJ1-5; TRBD1 matches 8 bases. Germline CDR1 SGHTA, CDR2 FQGNSA. CDR3 size: 14 residues. V lost 5 bases and J lost 6; bases outside the gene matches: 6. For the CDR3, the DNA is TGTGCCAGCAGCGACAGGGGTGGAAGTCAGCCCCAGCATTTT. As protein: CASSDRGGSQPQHF.

The DNA for the CDR3 is TGTGCCAGCAGTCTACCTGGTAACTATGGCTACACCTTC. Protein sequence: CASSLPGNYGYTF. The chain uses TRBV28 and TRBJ1-2; no reliable D call. CDR3 length equals 13 residues. The germline gives CDR1 MDHEN, CDR2 SYDVKM. V lost 5 bases and J 1 base, leaving 8 bases between the germline ends.

The chain has TRBV6-5 and TRBJ1-2; 7 positions match TRBD1. Germline V gene sequence: CDR1 MNHEY, CDR2 SVGAGI. V lost 5 bases to trimming and J lost 6 bases; unmatched junction nucleotides: 3. This CDR3 has 12 residues. In DNA form, the CDR3 reads TGTGCCAGCAGTAGGGGGCCGAATGGCTACACCTTC. It is translated as CASSRGPNGYTF.

This chain links TRBV4-1 with TRBJ2-7, with TRBD2 identical over 9 bases. Trimming at V came to 0 bases and at J to 5 bases, leaving 11 bases not matched to a gene. Germline V gives CDR1 MGHRA, CDR2 YSYEKL. The CDR3 runs 17 residues. In DNA form, the CDR3 reads TGCGCCAGCAGCCAAGATCGGAGAATAGCGGGAGAGGACGAGCAGTACTTC. This encodes CASSQDRRIAGEDEQYF.

The sample holds a few counts of this clone. This rearrangement joins TRBV3-1 (or the pseudogene TRBV3-2) to TRBJ2-7; 7 nucleotides match TRBD2. Trimming at V came to 6 bases and at J to 5 bases, leaving 4 bases not matched to a gene. This CDR3 region has 12 residues. CDR1 is LGHDT, CDR2 YNNKEL, per germline (reference sequence). The CDR3 here is CASRGDYNEQYF. The CDR3 DNA sequence: TGTGCCAGCAGAGGGGACTACAACGAGCAGTACTTC.

In nucleotides, the CDR3 is TGCGCCAGCAGCCCGAGGACTAGCGGGGGTTCAGATACGCAGTATTTT. Translating gives CASSPRTSGGSDTQYF. The chain employs TRBV5-1 and TRBJ2-3; TRBD2 aligns across 13 bases. Germline CDR1 reads SGHRS; CDR2 reads YFSETQ. This CDR3 has 16 amino acids. The V gene end was trimmed by 4 bases and the J gene end by 4 bases; junction bases not matched to a gene: 6.

V and J are TRBV7-8 and TRBJ1-5, with no clear D. CDR1 and CDR2 from the germline V gene are SGHVS and FQNEAQ. This CDR3 spans 14 amino acids. V lost 3 bases, J lost 4 bases, and 10 bases lay in between. The DNA of the CDR3 is TGTGCCAGCAGCTTCGCTGGACCTAATCAGCCCCAGCATTTT. The encoded protein is CASSFAGPNQPQHF.

The chain has TRBV18 and TRBJ1-2, with a weak D call TRBD1 (6 bases). Trimming cost V 4 bases and J 6 bases, with 15 bases left between them. CDR1 is KGHSH and CDR2 is LQKENI in the germline V gene. The CDR3 spans 14 residues. This CDR3 is CASSLSGTPDGYTF. The CDR3 nucleotides read TGTGCCAGCTCACTCAGCGGGACACCCGATGGCTACACCTTC.

The genes are TRBV12-5 and TRBJ1-2; D is unclear. V was clipped by 1 base and J by 4 bases, with 16 bases between them. The CDR3 extends over 16 amino acids. Germline V gene lookup returns CDR1 LGHNT and CDR2 FRNRAP. The CDR3 sequence is CASGLALPRIRYGYTF. CDR3 sequence (DNA): TGTGCTAGTGGTTTGGCACTACCCCGGATACGCTATGGCTACACCTTC.

On this clone itself: The junction shows a germline mismatch at one end, possibly a read error. This chain joins TRBV12-5 and TRBJ1-1, with D perhaps matching TRBD1 (6 bases). There are 12 residues in the CDR3. From germline, CDR1 is LGHNT and CDR2 FRNRAP. Here the CDR3 reads CASGLVGQEAFF. CDR3 coding DNA: TGTGCTAGTGGTCTGGTAGGACAGGAAGCTTTCTTT.

The J gene is TRBJ1-2, the V gene TRBV19; 8 nucleotides align to TRBD1. Germline CDR1 LNHDA, CDR2 SQIVND (reference sequence). The CDR3 loop spans 15 amino acids. V lost 5 bases to trimming and J lost 5 bases; unmatched junction nucleotides: 10. CDR3 bases: TGTGCCAGTAGTCCCCAGGGGGCGTCTATTTATGGCTACACCTTC. Its protein is CASSPQGASIYGYTF.

This rearrangement joins TRBV6-5 to TRBJ1-1; no clear D gene. The V end was cut by 6 bases, the J end by 0 bases, with 8 bases between. In germline, CDR1 is MNHEY, CDR2 SVGAGI. The CDR3 extends over 13 amino acids. Written as DNA, the CDR3 is TGTGCCAGCAGGGGCCGAGTGAACACTGAAGCTTTCTTT. Encoded protein: CASRGRVNTEAFF.

This sequence joins TRBV10-1 and TRBJ1-3; the D is unclear. Per the germline V gene, CDR1 is WNHNN and CDR2 is SYGVQD (reference sequence). V was shortened by 6 bases and J by 0 bases, with 6 bases between the two germline ends. The length of the CDR3 is 13 residues. Here the CDR3 reads CASREGSGNTIYF. CDR3 DNA: TGCGCCAGCAGAGAGGGCTCTGGAAACACCATATATTTT.

The genes are TRBV10-1 and TRBJ2-7, with a tentative D call TRBD1 (6 bases). The CDR3 spans 14 residues. V was trimmed by 5 bases and J by 0 bases, leaving 11 bases between them. Germline V lookup: CDR1 WNHNN, CDR2 SYGVQD (reference sequence). The CDR3, as DNA: TGCGCCAGCAGTCCCGGGACACCCTCCTACGAGCAGTACTTC. Its protein product is CASSPGTPSYEQYF.

The chain uses TRBV15 and TRBJ2-3; 10 bases match TRBD1. After removal of 3 bases from V and 2 bases from J, the junction contained 2 bases not matched to a gene. Germline CDR1 and CDR2: LNHNV and YYDKDF (reference sequence). The CDR3 extends over 15 amino acids. DNA for the CDR3: TGTGCCACCAGCAGGGACAGGGGGATCACAGATACGCAGTATTTT. Translated, it gives CATSRDRGITDTQYF. Filled out from reference TRBV15 and TRBJ2-3, the complete variable domain reads DAMVIQNPRYQVTQFGKPVTLSCSQTLNHNVMYWYQQKSSQAPKLLFHYYDKDFNNEADTPDNFQSRRPNTSFCFLDIRSPGLGDTAMYLCATSRDRGITDTQYFGPGTRLTVL.

The rearrangement uses TRBV7-9 and TRBJ1-5, with D uncertain. Germline CDR1 SEHNR, CDR2 FQNEAQ (reference sequence). This CDR3 has 17 amino acids. Trimming removed 1 base at V and 4 bases at J, with 17 bases between. The CDR3 here is CASSLDFGPNYNQPQHF. CDR3 bases: TGTGCCAGCAGCTTAGACTTTGGCCCCAACTATAATCAGCCCCAGCATTTT.

The chain uses TRBV30 and TRBJ2-7; D might be TRBD2 (5 bases). The V end lost 0 bases, the J end lost 2 bases, and 8 bases lay between the germline ends. Germline values: CDR1 GTSNPN, CDR2 SVGIG (reference sequence). The CDR3 contains 13 residues. CDR3 protein: CAWSVGDPYEQYF. DNA for the CDR3: TGTGCCTGGAGTGTCGGGGATCCCTACGAGCAGTACTTC.

The rearrangement links TRBV10-3 to TRBJ1-2; possibly TRBD1 for D (5 bases). Per the germline V gene, CDR1 is ENHRY and CDR2 is SYGVKD. With 0 bases removed from V and 5 bases from J, the gap between germline ends came to 13 bases. CDR3 length: 15 residues. As DNA, the CDR3 is TGTGCCATCAGTGAGTCGAATAGCCCAGGGTATGGCTACACCTTC. It is translated as CAISESNSPGYGYTF.

The J gene is TRBJ2-7, the V gene TRBV4-1, with TRBD1 identical over 7 bases. Per the germline V gene, CDR1 is MGHRA and CDR2 is YSYEKL. Trimming removed 3 bases from V and 2 bases from J; junction bases left unmatched: 4. The CDR3 is made up of 14 amino acids. CDR3 sequence: CASSQGQSAYEQYF. CDR3 in DNA: TGCGCCAGCAGCCAGGGACAGTCGGCCTACGAGCAGTACTTC.

V gene TRBV20-1 combines with J gene TRBJ2-7; TRBD1 might be the D (5 bases). Germline-derived CDR1 and CDR2 are DFQATT and SNEGSKA (reference sequence). The CDR3 extends over 12 amino acids. The germline V and J ends were trimmed by 3 bases and 2 bases, with 8 bases remaining between them. This CDR3 is CSASDSAYEQYF. CDR3 coding DNA: TGCAGTGCTAGTGACAGTGCCTACGAGCAGTACTTC.

A single count supports this clone. This sequence joins TRBV11-2 and TRBJ1-6; unclear D gene. The V end was cut by 2 bases, the J end by 9 bases, with 8 bases between. Germline CDR1 reads SGHAT; CDR2 reads FQNNGV. CDR3 length: 13 amino acids. Written as DNA, the CDR3 is TGTGCCAGCAGCTTAAGTGTCATTTCACCCCTCCACTTT. Its translation is CASSLSVISPLHF.

V and J are TRBV5-1 and TRBJ2-5, with D perhaps matching TRBD1 (6 bases). The CDR3 extends over 13 amino acids. Trimming stripped 4 bases from V and 1 base from J, with 8 bases between. Germline-derived CDR1 and CDR2 are SGHRS and YFSETQ. Here the CDR3 DNA reads TGCGCCAGCAGCGTCAGGGGCCAAGAGACCCAGTACTTC. This codes for CASSVRGQETQYF.